The T cell receptor beta chain described here comes from a study of cytomegalovirus exposure and HLA in healthy donors. Findings of the study overall: In a later analysis, HLA-associated beta chains showed higher expansion and lower generation probabilities than comparable chains. An analysis that came later showed most CMV-associated TCR beta chains appearing HLA-restricted.

60 Vbeta and 13 Jbeta primers were used in PCR. The data were produced by immunoSEQ multiplex PCR, yet TCRdb's version contains in-frame clones alone and is incomplete. The data contain over 200,000 clones, approximately 84% of them singletons. As for this clone: The antigen is unknown.

Trimming stripped 3 bases from V and 7 bases from J, with 9 bases between. Germline V gene data show CDR1 as SGHTA and CDR2 as FQGNSA. This CDR3 comprises 13 residues. Those who donated were healthy bone marrow donors. The chain uses TRBV7-2 and TRBJ1-4, with D uncertain. The TCR was taken from a woman between 35 and 50 years old in good health and CMV-seronegative. Sample: PBMCs. CDR3 in DNA: TGTGCCAGCAGCTTTAGTCGGGTTGAAAAACTGTTTTTT. The encoded protein is CASSFSRVEKLFF. Drawing the rest from reference TRBV7-2 and TRBJ1-4, the complete variable domain is GAGVSQSPSNKVTEKGKDVELRCDPISGHTALYWYRQSLGQGLEFLIYFQGNSAPDKSGLPSDRFSAERTGGSVSTLTIQRTQQEDSAVYLCASSFSRVEKLFFGSGTQLSVL.